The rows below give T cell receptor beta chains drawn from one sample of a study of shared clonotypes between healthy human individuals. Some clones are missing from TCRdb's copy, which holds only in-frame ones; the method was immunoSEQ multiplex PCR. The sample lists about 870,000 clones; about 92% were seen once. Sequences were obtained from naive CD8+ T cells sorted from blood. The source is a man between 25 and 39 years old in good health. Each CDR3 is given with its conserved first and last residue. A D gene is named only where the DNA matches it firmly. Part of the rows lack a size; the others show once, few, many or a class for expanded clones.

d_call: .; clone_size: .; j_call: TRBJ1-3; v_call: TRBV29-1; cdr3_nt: TGCAGCGTTGAATGGGGGACCCCTGGAAACACCATATATTTT; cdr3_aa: CSVEWGTPGNTIYF
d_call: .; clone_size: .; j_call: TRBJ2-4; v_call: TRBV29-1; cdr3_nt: TGCAGCGTTGAAGATCTGACAGTTACAAACATTCAGTACTTC; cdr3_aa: CSVEDLTVTNIQYF
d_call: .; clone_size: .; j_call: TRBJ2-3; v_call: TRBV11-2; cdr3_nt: TGTGCCAGCAGCTTTAACCCTGCTAACACAGATACGCAGTATTTT; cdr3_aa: CASSFNPANTDTQYF
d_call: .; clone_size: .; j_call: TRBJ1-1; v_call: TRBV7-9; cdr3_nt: TGTGCCAGCAGACGGTCCACTGAAGCTTTCTTT; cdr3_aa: CASRRSTEAFF
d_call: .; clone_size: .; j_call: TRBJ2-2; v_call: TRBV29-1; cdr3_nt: TGCAGCGCCCCAGTTTCCGGGTTAAACACCGGGGAGCTGTTTTTT; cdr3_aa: CSAPVSGLNTGELFF
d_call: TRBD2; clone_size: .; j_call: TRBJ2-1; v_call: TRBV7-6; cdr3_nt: TGTGCCAGCAGAAGAAAGCCGGGACTAGCGGACAATGAGCAGTTCTTC; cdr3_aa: CASRRKPGLADNEQFF
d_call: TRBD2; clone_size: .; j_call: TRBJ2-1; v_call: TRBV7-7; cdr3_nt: TGTGCCAGCAGCCCGGGACTAGCGGGGCCAAGCTCCTACAATGAGCAGTTCTTC; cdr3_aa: CASSPGLAGPSSYNEQFF
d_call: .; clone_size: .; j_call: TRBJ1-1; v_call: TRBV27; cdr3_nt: TGTGCCAGCAGCACGGGGTCTCTCGGGGCTGAAGCTTTCTTT; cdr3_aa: CASSTGSLGAEAFF
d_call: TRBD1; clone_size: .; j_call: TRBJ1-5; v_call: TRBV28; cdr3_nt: TGTGCCAGCAGTCCGGACAGGGGAAGGGCCAATCAGCCCCAGCATTTT; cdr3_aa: CASSPDRGRANQPQHF
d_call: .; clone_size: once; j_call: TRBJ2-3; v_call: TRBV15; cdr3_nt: TGTGCCACCAGCAGAGATGGGGATACGCAGTATTTT; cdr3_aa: CATSRDGDTQYF
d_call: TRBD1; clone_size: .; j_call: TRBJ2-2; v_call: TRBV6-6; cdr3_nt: TGTGCCAGCAGTTTAATGACAGGGGAAGACACCGGGGAGCTGTTTTTT; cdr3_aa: CASSLMTGEDTGELFF
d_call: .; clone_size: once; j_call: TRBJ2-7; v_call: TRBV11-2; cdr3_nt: TGTGCCAGTGTGGGGGGCGGTGTCTACGAGCAGTACTTC; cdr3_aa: CASVGGGVYEQYF
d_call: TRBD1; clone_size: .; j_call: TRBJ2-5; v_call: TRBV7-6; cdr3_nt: TGTGCCAGCAGCTCTCCAGGGGGAGTGTACCAAGAGACCCAGTACTTC; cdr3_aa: CASSSPGGVYQETQYF
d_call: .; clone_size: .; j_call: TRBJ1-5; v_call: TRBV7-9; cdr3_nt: TGTGCCAGCAGCTTAGAGGGGAAACAGCCCCAGCATTTT; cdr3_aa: CASSLEGKQPQHF
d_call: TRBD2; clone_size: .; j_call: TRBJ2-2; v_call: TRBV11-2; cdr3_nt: TGTGCCAGCAGCTTAGAAGCAGGGCCGATAGCGGGAGGGGGCACCGGGGAGCTGTTTTTT; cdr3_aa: CASSLEAGPIAGGGTGELFF
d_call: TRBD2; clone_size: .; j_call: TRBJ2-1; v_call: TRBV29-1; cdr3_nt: TGCAGCGTTGGACGGGAGGGCCCCTACAATGAGCAGTTCTTC; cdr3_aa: CSVGREGPYNEQFF
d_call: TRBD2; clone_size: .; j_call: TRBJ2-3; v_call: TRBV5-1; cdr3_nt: TGCGCCAGCAGCTTGGTTACAAGCGGGAGGTATTCAGATACGCAGTATTTT; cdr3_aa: CASSLVTSGRYSDTQYF
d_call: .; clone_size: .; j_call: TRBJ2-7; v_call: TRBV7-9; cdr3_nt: TGTGCCAGCAGCCTCAGGCTAGACTACGAGCAGTACTTC; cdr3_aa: CASSLRLDYEQYF
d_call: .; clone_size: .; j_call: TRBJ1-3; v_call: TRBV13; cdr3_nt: TGTGCCAGCAGCTACGGGACTGAGATGGGTTTT; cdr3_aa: CASSYGTEMGF
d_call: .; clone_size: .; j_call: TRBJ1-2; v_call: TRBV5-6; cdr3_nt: TGTGCCAGCAGCACCTTAACAGGGAACTATGGCTACACCTTC; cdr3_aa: CASSTLTGNYGYTF
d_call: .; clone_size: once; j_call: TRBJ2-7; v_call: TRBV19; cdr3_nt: TGTGCCAGTAGTTCAAGGGGGGACTACGAGCAGTACTTC; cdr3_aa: CASSSRGDYEQYF
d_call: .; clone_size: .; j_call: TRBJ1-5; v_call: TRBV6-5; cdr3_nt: TGTGCCAGCAGTTTGGACAGCTATAGCAATCAGCCCCAGCATTTT; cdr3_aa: CASSLDSYSNQPQHF
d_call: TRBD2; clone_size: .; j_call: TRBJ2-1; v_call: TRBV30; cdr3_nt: TGTGCCTGGAGAGGACTAGCGGAATACAATGAGCAGTTCTTC; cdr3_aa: CAWRGLAEYNEQFF
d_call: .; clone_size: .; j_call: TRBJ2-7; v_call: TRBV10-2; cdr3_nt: TGCGCCAGCAGTGAAGGTGGACGGACCTACGAGCAGTACTTC; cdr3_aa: CASSEGGRTYEQYF
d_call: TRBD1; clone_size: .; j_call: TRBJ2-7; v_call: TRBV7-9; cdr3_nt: TGTGCCAGCAGCTTAGTCAGGGGGAACTACGAGCAGTACTTC; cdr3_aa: CASSLVRGNYEQYF
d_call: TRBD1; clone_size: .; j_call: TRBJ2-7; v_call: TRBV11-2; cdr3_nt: TGTGCCAGCAGCCCCTCCCCAGGGGGCGGACGTTACGAGCAGTACTTC; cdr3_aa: CASSPSPGGGRYEQYF